This T cell receptor (beta chain) comes out of a study of post-analysis software for immune sequencing data. This CDR3 spans 15 amino acids. Unmatched junction bases numbered 7, after V lost 2 bases and J lost 1 base. Looked up from germline, CDR1 is DFQATT and CDR2 is SNEGSKA (reference sequence). Unique molecular identifiers featured in each of the TCR beta cDNA libraries. cDNA molecules numbering about 490,000 came from roughly 1 to 10 million T cells. MiXCR, run by TCRdb on the PCR reads, gives a single entry per CDR3 protein. The data contain fewer than 700,000 distinct CDR3 sequences, 44% of them singletons. Points on this clonotype: What it binds is not known. The CDR3 ends on some other residue instead of the conserved phenylalanine or tryptophan, so this is likely a read error.

Study observations and caveats: Comparison of patients with controls showed 5 or 6 TRBV segments more frequent in patients, TRBV5-6, TRBV5-1 and TRBV20-1 among them. Under F measure analysis, samples from one preparation batch co-clustered strongly.

Material: blood. This receptor was taken from a girl between 5 and 17 years old with multiple sclerosis. The V and J genes are TRBV20-1 and TRBJ2-7; TRBD2 matches at 8 bases. CDR3: CSARTPRGGSYEQYC. The CDR3 DNA reads as TGCAGTGCTAGAACCCCACGGGGGGGTTCCTACGAGCAGTACTGC.